This T cell receptor (beta chain) was captured by sequencing in a study of response to subunit inactivated influenza vaccine. This clonotype came up many times. The antigen remains undetermined. Findings and limits, study-wide: Only a handful of new T cells, the authors suggested, are recruited with each seasonal influenza vaccination.

The CDR3 loop spans 15 amino acids. V gave up 5 bases and J gave up 6 bases; unmatched junction bases: 7. TCRdb reprocessed the RT-PCR reads with MiXCR, giving one entry per CDR3 protein. Of about 520,000 distinct CDR3 sequences detected, 6.5% to 8% appear once; the ten largest clones hold 13%. The material was PBMCs from blood, obtained around 25 months after vaccination. The receptor was isolated from a man between 50 and 75 years old who received an inactivated influenza vaccine. This chain links TRBV12-3 or TRBV12-4 with TRBJ1-5, with 10 bases fitting TRBD1. CDR3 bases: TGTGCCAGCAGTCCTATGGGACAGGGGAGTCAGCCCCAGCATTTT. This codes for CASSPMGQGSQPQHF.